The 9 T cell receptor beta chains presented below share a single source sample, sequenced in a study of T cell changes during pregnancy in multiple sclerosis. The method was immunoSEQ multiplex PCR; TCRdb's version includes in-frame clones alone and lacks a portion of them. The sample yields 11,000 or so clones, 85% to 95% seen once. The sequencing here drew on CD4+ T cells from peripheral blood mononuclear cells, taken before pregnancy. The receptors come from a female donor with multiple sclerosis, enrolled in a pregnancy study.

The chain couples TRBV27 to TRBJ1-5, with 7 bases matching TRBD1. Germline V lookup: CDR1 MNHEY, CDR2 SMNVEV (reference sequence). There are 16 residues in the CDR3. With V trimmed by 6 bases and J by 6 bases, 14 bases remained unmatched. The CDR3 loop reads CASSLTFLQGLQPQHF. The CDR3 bases are TGTGCCAGCAGCCTGACCTTCCTACAGGGGCTTCAGCCCCAGCATTTT.

The chain combines TRBV14 with TRBJ1-2; D gene unclear. The V gene lost 1 base and the J gene lost 4 bases, with 7 bases spanning the gap. CDR3 length equals 13 residues. The V gene's germline CDR1 is SGHDN and CDR2 FVKESK. In nucleotides, the CDR3 is TGTGCCAGCAGCCAAGTTGCAGGCTATGGCTACACCTTC. Translation: CASSQVAGYGYTF.

V gene TRBV11-2 combines with J gene TRBJ1-1; weak D call: TRBD1 (5 bases). Germline CDR1 reads SGHAT; CDR2 reads FQNNGV. The CDR3 contains 17 residues. V was cut by 5 bases and J by 0 bases, with 19 bases left in between. The CDR3 sequence is CASSDFRGGGLNTEAFF. DNA of the CDR3: TGTGCCAGCAGCGACTTCCGGGGGGGAGGTCTGAACACTGAAGCTTTCTTT. Full variable domain (missing parts from reference TRBV11-2 and TRBJ1-1): EAGVAQSPRYKIIEKRQSVAFWCNPISGHATLYWYQQILGQGPKLLIQFQNNGVVDDSQLPKDRFSAERLKGVDSTLKIQPAKLEDSAVYLCASSDFRGGGLNTEAFFGQGTRLTVV.

The chain carries TRBV6-5 and TRBJ2-1, with 9 bases aligning to TRBD2. This CDR3 spans 16 amino acids. CDR1 is MNHEY and CDR2 is SVGAGI in the germline V gene. V shed 2 bases, J shed 9 bases, and the junction held 11 bases outside the gene matches. CDR3 protein: CASSYLGGGASFEQFF. CDR3 in DNA: TGTGCCAGCAGTTACCTGGGCGGGGGGGCCTCGTTTGAGCAGTTCTTC.

The chain has TRBV6-1 and TRBJ1-2, with D possibly matching TRBD1 (6 bases). The V end lost 2 bases, the J end lost 4 bases, and 14 bases lay between the germline ends. The CDR3 length is 15 residues. The germline V gene encodes CDR1 MNHNS and CDR2 SASEGT. CDR3 sequence (DNA): TGTGCCAGCAGTGAAAGGATTCAGGGGAGCTATGGCTACACCTTC. Protein sequence: CASSERIQGSYGYTF.

The chain couples TRBV27 to TRBJ1-1, with D perhaps TRBD1 (6 bases). CDR1 and CDR2 (germline): MNHEY, SMNVEV (reference sequence). V gave up 2 bases and J gave up 1 base, with 8 bases separating them. CDR3 length: 14 residues. This CDR3 is CASSLAGANTEAFF. DNA of the CDR3: TGTGCCAGCAGTTTAGCAGGGGCGAACACTGAAGCTTTCTTT.

This chain joins TRBV5-1 and TRBJ2-4; perhaps TRBD1 as D (6 bases). The V and J ends lost 0 bases and 8 bases respectively, with 12 bases between them. This CDR3 is built from 14 residues. CDR1 and CDR2 from the germline V gene are SGHRS and YFSETQ. The CDR3 spells CASSLGLQGYIQYF. In nucleotides, the CDR3 is TGCGCCAGCAGCTTGGGACTACAGGGATACATTCAGTACTTC.

The sample holds a few counts of this clone. This rearrangement joins TRBV13 to TRBJ1-1; tentatively, D is TRBD1 (5 bases). The CDR3 totals 11 residues. Germline V gene data show CDR1 as PRHDT and CDR2 as FYEKMQ (reference sequence). V lost 6 bases and J lost 5, with 7 bases in between. In nucleotides, the CDR3 is TGTGCCAGCAGTCGGGGGACTGAAGCTTTCTTT. Translated, it gives CASSRGTEAFF.

The V and J genes are TRBV7-8 and TRBJ1-4; unclear D gene. Trimming removed 5 bases from V and 7 bases from J, with 14 bases in between. This CDR3 comprises 14 residues. Germline CDR1 is SGHVS and CDR2 is FQNEAQ. CDR3: CASSQRGPSEKLFF. In nucleotides, the CDR3 is TGTGCCAGCAGCCAGAGAGGGCCTAGTGAAAAACTGTTTTTT.